This T cell receptor (beta chain) was recorded in a study of CD8+ T cells in alopecia areata. For the study at large: Treated patients were dosed with oral tofacitinib, taking 5 to 10 mg twice daily. Study-wide results and limits: Researchers report lesional scalp, most notably alopecia totalis/universalis, outstripped normal scalp in clonality.

On this clone itself: Its antigen is undetermined.

Peripheral blood, together with lesional scalp punch biopsies, was collected from alopecia areata patients. PBMCs yielded sorted CD4+ and CD8+ T cells. Investigators isolated RNA and reverse transcribed it into cDNA to act as the sequencing template. Generated by immunoSEQ multiplex PCR, the TCRdb table keeps only in-frame clones and is missing some. The sample lists 140,000 to 150,000 clones, about 87% occurring once. Germline V lookup: CDR1 SNHLY, CDR2 FYNNEI. The CDR3 length is 12 residues. Trimming took off 4 bases at V and 4 bases at J, with 6 bases between the two ends. The sequence was collected from a human donor with alopecia areata. Here the sequenced sample was CD8+ T cells sorted from blood, taken at week 0. V is TRBV2 and J is TRBJ2-3; the D is unclear. For the CDR3, the DNA is TGTGCCAGCAGTGGGGGTGCAGATACGCAGTATTTT. The encoded protein is CASSGGADTQYF.